These 21 T cell receptor beta chains were sequenced from one sample in a study of CD8+ T cells in alopecia areata. The treatment denotes: oral pan-JAK inhibitor, 5-10 mg twice daily. RNA was isolated and reverse transcribed to cDNA, the sequencing template. Clones were read by immunoSEQ multiplex PCR, and TCRdb kept only the in-frame ones, dropping some. The top ten hold under 1.5% of the sample, which has some 190,000 clones, roughly three fifths seen once. The sample in question was CD4+ T cells sorted from blood, obtained between weeks 47 and 50, from a patient treated with tofacitinib. These receptors all come from a human donor with alopecia areata.

In DNA, the CDR3 is TGCAGCGTTGTCCAGGACTCTGGGGCCAACGTCCTGACTTTC. This codes for CSVVQDSGANVLTF. The chain combines TRBV29-1 with TRBJ2-6; D is undetermined. The CDR3 is made up of 14 amino acids. CDR1 and CDR2 (germline): SQVTM, ANQGSEA. Between the trimmed V and J ends, which lost 4 bases and 0 bases, there was a span of 7 bases.

The chain has TRBV30 and TRBJ1-6, with D unresolved. Germline V gives CDR1 GTSNPN, CDR2 SVGIG (reference sequence). Trimming stripped 2 bases from V and 10 bases from J, with 12 bases between. The CDR3 is 13 amino acids. CDR3 amino acids: CAWSPGPRSPLHF. CDR3 nucleotides: TGTGCCTGGAGTCCTGGGCCCAGGTCACCCCTCCACTTT.

The chain links TRBV13 to TRBJ2-6, with no clear D. The V gene's germline CDR1 is PRHDT and CDR2 FYEKMQ (reference sequence). The CDR3 is made up of 15 amino acids. V lost 10 bases and J lost 0, with 13 bases in between. This CDR3 reads CATKVPSSGANVLTF. The CDR3 coding sequence is TGTGCCACCAAGGTCCCAAGCTCTGGGGCCAACGTCCTGACTTTC.

The chain carries TRBV6-6 and TRBJ2-3; D uncertain. V lost 7 bases to trimming and J lost 3 bases, with 14 bases between them. CDR1 and CDR2 (germline): MNHNY, SVGAGI (reference sequence). This CDR3 comprises 14 residues. The CDR3: CASTKTKGTDTQYF. The CDR3 DNA reads as TGTGCCAGCACTAAAACCAAGGGAACAGATACGCAGTATTTT.

This rearrangement joins TRBV25-1 to TRBJ2-5; D is possibly TRBD1 or TRBD2 (6 bases each). Per the germline V gene, CDR1 is MGHDK and CDR2 is SYGVNS. This CDR3 contains 13 residues. V lost 4 bases to trimming and J lost 4 bases, with 10 bases between them. CDR3 in amino acids: CASSVGGAETQYF. In DNA form, the CDR3 reads TGTGCCAGCAGTGTGGGGGGCGCAGAGACCCAGTACTTC.

This clone turned up a few times. V gene TRBV30 combines with J gene TRBJ2-4, with D hard to call. This CDR3 comprises 12 residues. Trimming took off 4 bases at V and 0 bases at J, with 4 bases between the two ends. From germline, CDR1 is GTSNPN and CDR2 SVGIG (reference sequence). The chain's CDR3 is CAWKEAKNIQYF. The CDR3 DNA reads as TGTGCCTGGAAGGAAGCCAAAAACATTCAGTACTTC. Based on the CDR3 plus reference TRBV30 and TRBJ2-4, the full variable domain is SQTIHQWPATLVQPVGSPLSLECTVEGTSNPNLYWYRQAAGRGLQLLFYSVGIGQISSEVPQNLSASRPQDRQFILSSKKLLLSDSGFYLCAWKEAKNIQYFGAGTRLSVL.

The rearrangement uses TRBV25-1 and TRBJ2-2; D unresolved. The germline V gene encodes CDR1 MGHDK and CDR2 SYGVNS. V dropped 6 bases and J dropped 3 bases, with 11 bases sitting between them. This CDR3 is built from 14 residues. Here the CDR3 reads CASSSKGDTGELFF. The CDR3, as DNA: TGTGCCAGCAGCAGTAAGGGTGACACCGGGGAGCTGTTTTTT.

This rearrangement joins TRBV19 to TRBJ1-2, with 12 bases that match TRBD1. Trimming cost V 6 bases and J 8 bases; bases outside gene matches: 7. Germline V gene sequence: CDR1 LNHDA, CDR2 SQIVND (reference sequence). The CDR3 sequence is 14 residues long. CDR3 coding DNA: TGTGCCAGTAGACTGGGACAGGGGGCGAGGGGCTACACCTTC. It codes for CASRLGQGARGYTF.

This chain joins TRBV4-3 and TRBJ2-3; 7 positions agree with TRBD1. Germline CDR1 and CDR2: LGHNA and YSLEER. The CDR3 loop spans 16 amino acids. Trimming at V came to 3 bases and at J to 1 base, leaving 7 bases not matched to a gene. CDR3 amino acids: CASSQAPDRRTDTQYF. The CDR3 DNA reads as TGCGCCAGCAGCCAGGCCCCGGACAGGCGCACAGATACGCAGTATTTT.

This rearrangement joins TRBV29-1 to TRBJ1-4; D is ambiguous. From germline, CDR1 is SQVTM and CDR2 ANQGSEA. The CDR3 contains 11 residues. V shed 1 base and J shed 8 bases, with 5 bases lying between them. CDR3 region: CSVEGEEKLFF. The CDR3 bases are TGCAGCGTTGAAGGAGAGGAAAAACTGTTTTTT.

The chain joins TRBV5-1 to TRBJ2-2; D unclear. V was pared by 1 base and J by 4 bases, with 8 bases between. Germline V lookup: CDR1 SGHRS, CDR2 YFSETQ. The CDR3 consists of 14 residues. In DNA, the CDR3 is TGCGCCAGCAGCTTGACTAAGTCCACCGGGGAGCTGTTTTTT. Its protein product is CASSLTKSTGELFF.

V is TRBV18 and J is TRBJ2-3; possible D gene TRBD2, 5 bases. Trimming took 3 bases from V and 0 from J, leaving 10 bases between them. This CDR3 comprises 15 residues. The germline V gene encodes CDR1 KGHSH and CDR2 LQKENI. CDR3 sequence: CASSPWEFSTDTQYF. The CDR3 DNA reads as TGTGCCAGCTCACCGTGGGAGTTTAGCACAGATACGCAGTATTTT.

J is TRBJ2-5 and V is TRBV15; D is unresolved. Trimming took 8 bases from V and 5 from J, leaving 9 bases between them. Germline lookup yields CDR1 LNHNV and CDR2 YYDKDF (reference sequence). This CDR3 contains 11 residues. CDR3 region: CATGVEETQYF. The CDR3 bases are TGTGCCACCGGAGTTGAGGAGACCCAGTACTTC.

The rearrangement links TRBV10-3 to TRBJ1-5; weak D call: TRBD1 (6 bases). The CDR3 sequence is 13 residues long. V dropped 6 bases and J dropped 1 base, with 7 bases sitting between them. The germline V gene has CDR1 ENHRY and CDR2 SYGVKD. The CDR3 DNA follows: TGTGCCATCAGGGGACAAAGCAATCAGCCCCAGCATTTT. This codes for CAIRGQSNQPQHF.

This sequence joins TRBV30 and TRBJ1-1; no clear D gene. From germline, CDR1 is GTSNPN and CDR2 SVGIG (reference sequence). Between the trimmed V and J ends, which lost 4 bases and 4 bases, there was a span of 10 bases. The CDR3 loop spans 12 amino acids. CDR3: CAWTKERTEAFF. CDR3 DNA sequence: TGTGCCTGGACAAAAGAGCGCACTGAAGCTTTCTTT.

The genes are TRBV2 and TRBJ2-7; 10 nucleotides line up with TRBD2. Trimming took 6 bases from V and 2 from J; bases not matched to a gene: 7. The CDR3 is 15 amino acids. The V gene's germline CDR1 is SNHLY and CDR2 FYNNEI. The CDR3 coding sequence is TGTGCCAGCAGGACCGGGACTAGCGCAGCCTACGAGCAGTACTTC. Translating gives CASRTGTSAAYEQYF.

The genes are TRBV6-5 and TRBJ1-5, with 8 bases aligning to TRBD1. Germline values: CDR1 MNHEY, CDR2 SVGAGI. Losses at the gene ends were 6 bases for V and 5 bases for J; bases not matched to a gene: 0. The CDR3 totals 12 residues. The DNA of the CDR3 is TGTGCCAGCAGACAGGGGGATCAGCCCCAGCATTTT. The encoded protein is CASRQGDQPQHF.

This sequence joins TRBV19 and TRBJ1-5; D not certain. The V end was cut by 11 bases, the J end by 3 bases, with 11 bases between. The CDR3 loop spans 12 amino acids. Germline V gene lookup returns CDR1 LNHDA and CDR2 SQIVND (reference sequence). CDR3 in amino acids: CASRRNNQPQHF. The CDR3 bases are TGTGCCTCGCGTCGAAACAATCAGCCCCAGCATTTT.

This chain connects TRBV14 to TRBJ1-2, with 8 positions matching TRBD1. V dropped 2 bases and J dropped 4; count of bases not matched to a gene: 6. The length of the CDR3 is 15 residues. Germline assignment: CDR1 SGHDN and CDR2 FVKESK. CDR3 DNA sequence: TGTGCCAGCAGCCAAATGGCAGGGGGCGGCTATGGCTACACCTTC. This translates into CASSQMAGGGYGYTF.

The chain is built from TRBV30 and TRBJ1-6, with D possibly being TRBD1 (6 bases). The CDR3 is made up of 13 amino acids. V lost 1 base and J lost 8, with 9 bases in between. The germline V gene has CDR1 GTSNPN and CDR2 SVGIG (reference sequence). As DNA, the CDR3 is TGTGCCTGGAGTGGGACAGTCTATTCACCCCTCCACTTT. Translation gives CAWSGTVYSPLHF.

V and J are TRBV5-1 and TRBJ2-7, with D maybe TRBD1 (5 bases). The CDR3 extends over 15 amino acids. The germline V gene encodes CDR1 SGHRS and CDR2 YFSETQ. V dropped 4 bases and J dropped 4 bases, with 18 bases sitting between them. The CDR3 reads CASSLGPQEIYEQYF. CDR3 DNA sequence: TGCGCCAGCAGCCTGGGGCCACAGGAGATATACGAGCAGTACTTC. Full variable domain (remainder filled in from reference TRBV5-1 and TRBJ2-7): KAGVTQTPRYLIKTRGQQVTLSCSPISGHRSVSWYQQTPGQGLQFLFEYFSETQRNKGNFPGRFSGRQFSNSRSEMNVSTLELGDSALYLCASSLGPQEIYEQYFGPGTRLTVT.